A single T cell receptor (beta chain) is shown here with its context. Its antigen remains unknown. Researchers prepared the TCRbeta library using unique molecular identifiers, the study reports. TCRdb re-called the PCR reads through MiXCR, storing one row per CDR3 protein. The data contain hundreds of thousands of distinct CDR3 sequences, about 16% of them singletons. This specimen belongs to a study of T-cell reconstitution after alpha-beta-depleted transplantation in children. General study results and limits: Two months or so post-transplant, alpha-beta T cells reportedly derived from several hundred expanded graft clones. Elevated TCRbeta diversity at day 60 was traced, in some patients, to surviving recipient T cells and thymic progenitors. Among T cells one year after transplant, newly produced cells accounted for most counts and diversity.

The V gene's germline CDR1 is SGHRS and CDR2 YFSETQ. This CDR3 is built from 15 residues. The germline V and J ends were trimmed by 0 bases and 3 bases, with 13 bases remaining between them. This material consisted of PBMCs, mostly from graft donor cells, taken 360 days after TCRalphabeta/CD19-depleted stem cell transplant. The chain recombines TRBV5-1 with TRBJ2-7; D tentatively reads TRBD1 or TRBD2 (6 bases each). This sequence was found in a boy under three years old who had a stem cell transplant for Wiskott-Aldrich syndrome, so the T cells may come from the graft donor. CDR3 in amino acids: CASSLGLGGFYEQYF. CDR3 sequence (DNA): TGCGCCAGCAGCTTGGGGCTAGGGGGGTTCTACGAGCAGTACTTC.